One and the same sample provided the 29 T cell receptor beta chains below, sequenced in a study of graft-versus-host responses after intestinal transplantation. Libraries were prepared by immunoSEQ multiplex PCR; TCRdb keeps only in-frame clonotypes and omits some of them. The profile covers 80,000 to 100,000 clones, with 90% to 95% appearing a single time and about 0.18% taken by the ten largest. No antigen has been identified for these receptors. The specimen comprised unstimulated CD4+ T cells sorted from spleen or lymph node cells, sampled before transplant. The receptors derive from a human donor who was the organ donor for an intestinal transplant.

V gene TRBV25-1 combines with J gene TRBJ2-7; TRBD1 might be the D (5 bases). The germline V gene encodes CDR1 MGHDK and CDR2 SYGVNS. There are 11 residues in the CDR3. The V end lost 4 bases, the J end lost 5 bases, and 6 bases lay between the germline ends. DNA of the CDR3: TGTGCCAGCAGTGGCAGGGACGAGCAGTACTTC. Protein sequence: CASSGRDEQYF.

The count of this clone is one. V is TRBV4-2 and J is TRBJ2-7, with 7 bases identical to TRBD1. Germline CDR1 reads LGHNA; CDR2 reads YNFKEQ. Trimming at V came to 3 bases and at J to 3 bases, leaving 2 bases not matched to a gene. The CDR3 sequence is 13 residues long. DNA of the CDR3: TGTGCCAGCAGCCATCGGACAGGCTACGAGCAGTACTTC. Protein sequence: CASSHRTGYEQYF.

This clone was counted once. The chain is built from TRBV5-4 and TRBJ2-7, with 7 positions matching TRBD1. Germline V CDR1 and CDR2: SGHNT, YYREEE (reference sequence). The CDR3 is 15 amino acids. The V gene end was trimmed by 4 bases and the J gene end by 4 bases; junction bases not matched to a gene: 11. The CDR3 sequence: CASSQGTVREYEQYF. The CDR3 DNA follows: TGTGCCAGCAGCCAAGGGACAGTAAGGGAGTACGAGCAGTACTTC. Together with reference TRBV5-4 and TRBJ2-7, the CDR3 gives the full variable domain: ETGVTQSPTHLIKTRGQQVTLRCSSQSGHNTVSWYQQALGQGPQFIFQYYREEENGRGNFPPRFSGLQFPNYSSELNVNALELDDSALYLCASSQGTVREYEQYFGPGTRLTVT.

The chain recombines TRBV18 with TRBJ2-5; TRBD1 aligns across 9 bases. Germline V gene sequence: CDR1 KGHSH, CDR2 LQKENI. The CDR3 has 14 amino acids. The V and J ends lost 3 bases and 5 bases, in that order; junction bases with no gene match: 4. CDR3 sequence (DNA): TGTGCCAGCTCACCTCCCGGGACAGGGGAGACCCAGTACTTC. Its protein is CASSPPGTGETQYF.

The J gene is TRBJ2-1, the V gene TRBV27, with a tentative D call TRBD2 (7 bases). The CDR3 runs to 19 residues. In germline, CDR1 is MNHEY, CDR2 SMNVEV (reference sequence). V lost 5 bases to trimming and J lost 4 bases, with 27 bases between them. In nucleotides, the CDR3 is TGTGCCAGCAGTCCCCCGGACAGACAATGGGCCGGGGGGTACAATGAGCAGTTCTTC. Protein sequence: CASSPPDRQWAGGYNEQFF.

The rearrangement links TRBV30 to TRBJ1-4; 7 bases align to TRBD1. CDR1 is GTSNPN, CDR2 SVGIG, per germline (reference sequence). The ends lost 5 bases at V and 1 base at J; junction bases unmatched: 10. This CDR3 comprises 16 residues. Here the CDR3 reads CAWVRGGAETNEKLFF. The CDR3, as DNA: TGTGCCTGGGTCCGAGGGGGCGCCGAAACTAATGAAAAACTGTTTTTT.

This chain connects TRBV7-3 to TRBJ2-1; the match to TRBD2 covers 11 bases. Germline trimming cut 9 bases from V and 7 bases from J; bases unmatched to any gene: 11. The V gene's germline CDR1 is SGHTA and CDR2 FQGTGA. This CDR3 has 15 amino acids. As DNA, the CDR3 is TGTGCCAGGTCGAGAGGACTAGCGGGTCGGAATGAGCAGTTCTTC. Amino acid sequence: CARSRGLAGRNEQFF.

Here the CDR3 reads CASSLVGQEQFF. In DNA form, the CDR3 reads TGCGCCAGCAGCTTGGTGGGCCAGGAGCAGTTCTTC. The V gene is TRBV5-1, the J gene TRBJ2-1; D is ambiguous. The CDR3 sequence is 12 residues long. CDR1 is SGHRS and CDR2 is YFSETQ in the germline V gene. Trimming shortened V by 0 bases and J by 10 bases, and 8 bases separated the two germline ends.

The chain combines TRBV9 with TRBJ1-6; TRBD1 is a possible D gene (5 bases). V gave up 3 bases and J gave up 5 bases, with 9 bases separating them. The CDR3 has 14 residues. Germline CDR1 SGDLS, CDR2 YYNGEE. The CDR3 is CASSGRTNNSPLHF. CDR3 nucleotide sequence: TGTGCCAGCAGCGGACGGACAAATAATTCACCCCTCCACTTT.

The chain is built from TRBV11-3 and TRBJ2-7, with a weak D call TRBD1 (6 bases). The CDR3 is 13 amino acids. V was shortened by 4 bases and J by 2 bases, with 9 bases between the two germline ends. Germline loops: CDR1 SGHNT, CDR2 YENEEA. The chain's CDR3 is CASSSGQTYEQYF. As DNA, the CDR3 is TGTGCCAGCAGCTCGGGACAAACCTACGAGCAGTACTTC.

V is TRBV30 and J is TRBJ1-5; TRBD1 matches 8 bases. V was pared by 0 bases and J by 7 bases, with 11 bases of the junction left unmatched. The CDR3 totals 16 residues. The germline gives CDR1 GTSNPN, CDR2 SVGIG (reference sequence). The CDR3 loop is CAWSVGRGRLHQPQHF. The CDR3 region has the DNA TGTGCCTGGAGTGTCGGCAGGGGGCGGCTCCACCAGCCCCAGCATTTT.

V usage is TRBV28 and J usage is TRBJ1-3; D possibly corresponds to TRBD1 (6 bases). This CDR3 has 17 amino acids. Trimming stripped 3 bases from V and 0 bases from J, with 15 bases between. Germline V gene lookup returns CDR1 MDHEN and CDR2 SYDVKM. CDR3 DNA: TGTGCCAGCAGTTTGGGGGCAGGGGTCTACTCTGGAAACACCATATATTTT. The encoded protein is CASSLGAGVYSGNTIYF.

The chain carries TRBV4-1 and TRBJ2-4; no reliable D call. CDR3 length: 17 amino acids. Trimming pared 3 bases from V and 0 bases from J, leaving 15 bases between. In germline, CDR1 is MGHRA, CDR2 YSYEKL. The CDR3 here is CASSQVTRLLAKNIQYF. DNA of the CDR3: TGCGCCAGCAGCCAGGTGACCAGGCTCCTAGCCAAAAACATTCAGTACTTC.

This clone came up once. The V call is TRBV6-6, the J call TRBJ2-7; 8 bases are shared with TRBD1. This CDR3 is 14 amino acids long. CDR1 and CDR2 from the germline V gene are MNHNY and SVGAGI (reference sequence). V lost 6 bases and J lost 6; bases outside the gene matches: 10. CDR3 amino acids: CASRVDRGLIEQYF. As DNA, the CDR3 is TGTGCCAGCAGAGTCGACAGGGGCCTGATCGAGCAGTACTTC.

This clone is a singleton in its sample. CDR3 DNA sequence: TGTGCCAGCAGCTTAAGGGCGGGGGGCCCGCAAGAGACCCAGTACTTC. This sequence encodes CASSLRAGGPQETQYF. The V and J genes are TRBV7-3 and TRBJ2-5; 8 nucleotides agree with TRBD2. J was trimmed by 2 bases and V by 1 base; bases with no gene match: 6. This CDR3 has 16 residues. Per the germline V gene, CDR1 is SGHTA and CDR2 is FQGTGA. The full variable domain, with the rest looked up from reference TRBV7-3 and TRBJ2-5, is GAGVSQTPSNKVTEKGKYVELRCDPISGHTALYWYRQSLGQGPEFLIYFQGTGAADDSGLPNDRFFAVRPEGSVSTLKIQRTERGDSAVYLCASSLRAGGPQETQYFGPGTRLLVL.

The chain links TRBV30 to TRBJ1-1; TRBD1 is a possible D gene (6 bases). From germline, CDR1 is GTSNPN and CDR2 SVGIG (reference sequence). CDR3 size: 17 residues. V gave up 2 bases and J gave up 0 bases, with 19 bases separating them. CDR3 loop: CAWSPPTGHRMNTEAFF. CDR3 bases: TGTGCCTGGAGTCCACCAACAGGGCATAGGATGAACACTGAAGCTTTCTTT.

The V and J genes are TRBV2 and TRBJ1-5; D is unresolved. The germline V and J ends were trimmed by 4 bases and 12 bases, with 13 bases remaining between them. The CDR3 length is 12 residues. The germline gives CDR1 SNHLY, CDR2 FYNNEI. CDR3: CASSARPWLQHF. The CDR3 bases are TGTGCCAGCAGTGCCAGGCCGTGGCTCCAGCATTTT.

This chain uses TRBV5-1 with TRBJ2-3; D possibly corresponds to TRBD1 (6 bases). The CDR3 extends over 15 amino acids. Germline assignment: CDR1 SGHRS and CDR2 YFSETQ. Trimming left V 2 bases short and J 1 base short, with 11 bases between. The DNA for the CDR3 is TGCGCCAGCAGCTTTGCCGCAGGGGGCACAGATACGCAGTATTTT. It codes for CASSFAAGGTDTQYF.

Worth noting for this clone: An end of the junction differs from the germline gene, which may be a read error. The genes are TRBV5-5 and TRBJ1-5; possible D gene TRBD1, 6 bases. The CDR3 consists of 14 residues. CDR1 and CDR2 from the germline V gene are SGHKS and YYEKEE (reference sequence). DNA of the CDR3: TGTGCCAGCACCTTGACAGGTCCCAATCAGCCCCAGCATTTT. This sequence encodes CASTLTGPNQPQHF.

This clone occurred once. This chain uses TRBV11-2 with TRBJ1-1; TRBD1 is a possible D gene (5 bases). The CDR3 sequence is 15 residues long. Germline CDR1 and CDR2: SGHAT and FQNNGV. The V gene lost 1 base and the J gene lost 4 bases, with 13 bases spanning the gap. CDR3 residues: CASSLVAGLGTEAFF. Here the CDR3 DNA reads TGTGCCAGCAGCTTAGTTGCGGGGCTGGGCACTGAAGCTTTCTTT.

The CDR3 bases are TGTGCCAGCAGTTTGCGTGTCGGCACCATATATTTT. Translating it yields CASSLRVGTIYF. The chain carries TRBV28 and TRBJ1-3; the D is unclear. Trimming cost V 3 bases and J 9 bases, with 9 bases left between them. Looked up from germline, CDR1 is MDHEN and CDR2 is SYDVKM. This CDR3 region has 12 residues.

The V and J genes are TRBV2 and TRBJ2-5; TRBD2 matches 11 bases. V gave up 5 bases and J gave up 2 bases; unmatched junction bases: 1. From germline, CDR1 is SNHLY and CDR2 FYNNEI. The CDR3 is 14 amino acids. The CDR3 protein is CASSRLAGQETQYF. CDR3 nucleotide sequence: TGTGCCAGCAGTCGACTAGCGGGGCAAGAGACCCAGTACTTC.

This chain connects TRBV2 to TRBJ2-5; 9 nucleotides match TRBD2. V lost 5 bases to trimming and J lost 2 bases; unmatched junction nucleotides: 6. The germline gives CDR1 SNHLY, CDR2 FYNNEI. The CDR3 extends over 15 amino acids. The CDR3 nucleotides read TGTGCCAGCAGTCAGTTGACTAGCGGACAAGAGACCCAGTACTTC. Its protein is CASSQLTSGQETQYF.

For the CDR3, the DNA is TGCGCCAGCAGCCGGGGACTAGCGGGGACCTACGAGCAGTACTTC. It yields the protein CASSRGLAGTYEQYF. The chain links TRBV5-1 to TRBJ2-7, with 13 bases fitting TRBD2. The CDR3 sequence is 15 residues long. J gave up 2 bases and V 4 bases, and 3 bases lay outside the gene matches. Per the germline V gene, CDR1 is SGHRS and CDR2 is YFSETQ.

The V and J genes are TRBV11-1 and TRBJ1-2; D gene ambiguous. CDR1 is SGHAT, CDR2 FQDESV, per germline (reference sequence). The CDR3 length is 13 residues. Trimming shortened V by 5 bases and J by 5 bases, and 12 bases separated the two germline ends. The CDR3 sequence is CASSLDSRYGYTF. Written as DNA, the CDR3 is TGTGCCAGCAGCCTGGACTCTAGGTATGGCTACACCTTC.

The chain combines TRBV10-3 with TRBJ2-1; 11 bases map to TRBD2. The germline CDR1 and CDR2 sequences are ENHRY and SYGVKD. This CDR3 is built from 15 residues. The ends lost 8 bases at V and 3 bases at J; junction bases unmatched: 6. The CDR3 here is CAIRPGTSGYNEQFF. For the CDR3, the DNA is TGTGCCATCCGCCCTGGGACTAGCGGCTACAATGAGCAGTTCTTC.

The chain uses TRBV4-2 and TRBJ2-6; possibly TRBD1 for D (5 bases). This CDR3 contains 16 residues. Germline values: CDR1 LGHNA, CDR2 YNFKEQ. Trimming stripped 0 bases from V and 4 bases from J, with 10 bases between. CDR3 protein: CASSQDRVVGANVLTF. The CDR3 DNA is TGTGCCAGCAGCCAAGACAGGGTCGTAGGGGCCAACGTCCTGACTTTC.

A few counts support this clone. The chain is built from TRBV10-3 and TRBJ2-7; 7 nucleotides match TRBD1. The CDR3 is 13 residues long. The germline CDR1 and CDR2 sequences are ENHRY and SYGVKD. The V segment lost 6 bases and the J segment 4 bases; nucleotides outside the gene matches: 6. The CDR3 sequence: CAIRGRQGYEQYF. For the CDR3, the DNA is TGTGCCATCAGGGGGAGACAGGGATACGAGCAGTACTTC.

The rearrangement links TRBV15 to TRBJ1-4; no definite D call. The CDR3 is made up of 12 amino acids. The germline V gene has CDR1 LNHNV and CDR2 YYDKDF (reference sequence). Trimming pared 0 bases from V and 8 bases from J, leaving 4 bases between. The CDR3 loop reads CATSRETEKLFF. The CDR3 nucleotides read TGTGCCACCAGCAGAGAGACAGAAAAACTGTTTTTT.